This T cell receptor (beta chain) was retrieved from a study of T cells after yellow fever vaccination. CDR3 size: 15 residues. Trimming stripped 0 bases from V and 4 bases from J, with 9 bases between. The V gene's germline CDR1 is SEHNR and CDR2 FQNEAQ (reference sequence). A single record per CDR3 protein comes from TCRdb applying MiXCR to the 5' RACE reads. The sample shows some 120,000 distinct CDR3 sequences, almost 9% of them seen only once. This TCR came from a man between 18 and 35 years old who received the YFV17D yellow fever vaccine. The J gene is TRBJ2-2, the V gene TRBV7-9; weak D call: TRBD1 (5 bases). The sample in question was CD8+ T cells sorted from PBMCs, obtained on the day of the yellow fever booster vaccination. The CDR3 nucleotides read TGTGCCAGCAGCTTAGCGCTGGGGCTCACCGGGGAGCTGTTTTTT. Amino acids: CASSLALGLTGELFF.